Each of the 5 T cell receptor beta chains below was sequenced from the same sample in a study of radiotherapy plus CTLA-4 blockade in lung cancer. The table came from immunoSEQ multiplex PCR; TCRdb's copy has only in-frame clones and leaves some out. This table holds around 70,000 clones, around 83% found once. The sample in question was peripheral blood, obtained from a patient treated with radiotherapy plus ipilimumab. The receptors were sampled from a human donor with non-small cell lung cancer who had a partial response to radiotherapy plus ipilimumab.

V is TRBV4-1 and J is TRBJ2-7; the match to TRBD2 covers 9 bases. Trimming took 3 bases from V and 8 from J; bases not matched to a gene: 11. This CDR3 is built from 15 residues. Germline loops: CDR1 MGHRA, CDR2 YSYEKL. DNA for the CDR3: TGCGCCAGCAGCCAGGGGGCGACTAGCGGCATCAAGCAGTACTTC. Its translation is CASSQGATSGIKQYF.

V usage is TRBV4-2 and J usage is TRBJ2-7, with 9 bases lining up with TRBD2. Germline values: CDR1 LGHNA, CDR2 YNFKEQ. The J segment lost 7 bases and the V segment lost 0 bases, leaving 4 bases of the junction unmatched. The CDR3 extends over 14 amino acids. CDR3 residues: CASSQEPAGGEQYF. Here the CDR3 DNA reads TGTGCCAGCAGCCAAGAACCAGCGGGAGGTGAGCAGTACTTC.

This chain uses TRBV5-1 with TRBJ2-3; TRBD1 matches at 10 bases. Unmatched junction bases numbered 3, after V lost 4 bases and J lost 1 base. There are 15 residues in the CDR3. Per the germline V gene, CDR1 is SGHRS and CDR2 is YFSETQ. CDR3 loop: CASSPGTGGTDTQYF. Written as DNA, the CDR3 is TGCGCCAGCAGCCCCGGGACAGGGGGCACAGATACGCAGTATTTT.

V and J are TRBV7-9 and TRBJ1-4; maybe TRBD1 (5 bases). The CDR3 runs to 14 residues. The V gene lost 1 base and the J gene lost 5 bases, with 8 bases spanning the gap. Germline V gives CDR1 SEHNR, CDR2 FQNEAQ (reference sequence). The CDR3: CASSLGQQNEKLFF. CDR3 nucleotide sequence: TGTGCCAGCAGCTTAGGACAGCAAAATGAAAAACTGTTTTTT.

The chain's CDR3 is CASSPRQTGGIRAYEQYF. The CDR3 DNA is TGCGCCAGCAGCCCACGTCAGACAGGGGGTATCAGAGCCTACGAGCAGTACTTC. The chain links TRBV5-1 to TRBJ2-7, with 9 bases that match TRBD1. This CDR3 comprises 18 residues. V dropped 4 bases and J dropped 2; count of bases not matched to a gene: 16. CDR1 and CDR2 from the germline V gene are SGHRS and YFSETQ.